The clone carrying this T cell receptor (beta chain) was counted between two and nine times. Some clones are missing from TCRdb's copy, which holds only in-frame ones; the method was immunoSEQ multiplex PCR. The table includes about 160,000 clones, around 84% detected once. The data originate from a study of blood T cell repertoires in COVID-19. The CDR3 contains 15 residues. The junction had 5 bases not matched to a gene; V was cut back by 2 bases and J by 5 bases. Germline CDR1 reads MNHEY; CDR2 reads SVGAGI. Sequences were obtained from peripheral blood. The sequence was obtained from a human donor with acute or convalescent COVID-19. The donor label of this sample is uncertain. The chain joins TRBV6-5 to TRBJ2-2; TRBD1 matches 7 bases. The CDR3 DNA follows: TGTGCCAGCAGTTACCGGGACAGTGGGACCGGGGAGCTGTTTTTT. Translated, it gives CASSYRDSGTGELFF.